Included here is one T cell receptor beta chain sequence, with context. Its antigen is currently unknown. Method: immunoSEQ multiplex PCR; TCRdb's copy keeps in-frame clones and lacks some. In the table there are some 110,000 clones, about 74% of which are singletons. This sample was taken from a study of PD-1 blockade in mismatch repair-deficient tumors. Notes on the study in general: Tumor-resident clones, often absent from pretreatment blood, expanded after pembrolizumab and then contracted.

The CDR3 contains 14 residues. Germline CDR1 and CDR2: KGHSH and LQKENI. The ends were cut back, 6 bases at V and 0 bases at J, with 12 bases in the middle. PCR or immunohistochemistry showed mismatch repair deficiency in every enrolled patient. A few pembrolizumab responders had their TCRs sequenced. Sequenced material: peripheral blood, taken around 60 weeks after starting pembrolizumab. The chain joins TRBV18 to TRBJ2-7; either TRBD1 or TRBD2 may supply D (5 bases each). This sequence originates from an adult with mismatch repair-deficient cancer. CDR3 nucleotides: TGTGCCAGCTCGAGAGGGGCCACCTCCTACGAGCAGTACTTC. This encodes CASSRGATSYEQYF.